The 8 T cell receptor beta chains given below trace back to one sample, sequenced in a study of PD-L1 blockade in urothelial cancer. The data were produced by immunoSEQ multiplex PCR, yet TCRdb's version contains in-frame clones alone and is incomplete. This sample has tens of thousands of clones, with nearly 90% found just once. This sample's time point: pretreatment peripheral blood. The sample consisted of PBMCs, taken around atezolizumab (anti-PD-L1) treatment. Every receptor here comes from a man in his fifties or sixties with urothelial cancer.

The chain has TRBV10-1 and TRBJ1-5; D may be TRBD1 (5 bases). Germline CDR1 reads WNHNN; CDR2 reads SYGVQD (reference sequence). The CDR3 consists of 12 residues. Trimming took off 4 bases at V and 5 bases at J, with 6 bases between the two ends. CDR3 DNA: TGCGCCAGCAGTGTAGGGGATCAGCCCCAGCATTTT. Residues: CASSVGDQPQHF.

V and J are TRBV7-8 and TRBJ1-1; weak D call: TRBD1 (6 bases). Germline CDR1 reads SGHVS; CDR2 reads FQNEAQ. CDR3 length: 14 amino acids. The germline V and J ends were trimmed by 4 bases and 1 base, with 10 bases remaining between them. CDR3 sequence (DNA): TGTGCCAGCAGCTACCGGGACACGAACACTGAAGCTTTCTTT. Translation: CASSYRDTNTEAFF.

The J gene is TRBJ2-2, the V gene TRBV5-1; 15 positions match TRBD2. Per the germline V gene, CDR1 is SGHRS and CDR2 is YFSETQ. The V and J ends lost 4 bases and 7 bases, in that order; junction bases with no gene match: 5. The CDR3 is 16 residues long. As DNA, the CDR3 is TGCGCCAGCAGCCCCGGACTAGCGGGGGGGTTCGGGGAGCTGTTTTTT. It encodes CASSPGLAGGFGELFF.

This chain joins TRBV30 and TRBJ1-5; 10 bases are shared with TRBD1. CDR3 length: 13 residues. The trim removed 6 bases at V and 7 bases at J, leaving 6 bases unmatched. CDR1 is GTSNPN, CDR2 SVGIG, per germline (reference sequence). CDR3 nucleotides: TGTGCCTGCCAAGGACAGGGGGACCAGCCCCAGCATTTT. This translates into CACQGQGDQPQHF.

This chain joins TRBV4-3 and TRBJ1-2; the D is unclear. Germline values: CDR1 LGHNA, CDR2 YSLEER. This CDR3 has 16 amino acids. The germline V and J ends were trimmed by 0 bases and 5 bases, with 16 bases remaining between them. The CDR3 sequence is CASSQESRGWGYGYTF. The CDR3 nucleotides read TGCGCCAGCAGCCAAGAGAGCCGAGGGTGGGGATATGGCTACACCTTC.

The chain is built from TRBV4-2 and TRBJ1-4; possible D gene TRBD1, 6 bases. Germline V CDR1 and CDR2: LGHNA, YNFKEQ. Trimming pared 4 bases from V and 8 bases from J, leaving 17 bases between. This CDR3 spans 15 amino acids. The CDR3 is CASSRRQATEEKLFF. Here the CDR3 DNA reads TGTGCCAGCAGCCGGCGACAGGCGACTGAAGAAAAACTGTTTTTT.

The V gene is TRBV9, the J gene TRBJ1-1, with D hard to call. The V gene lost 0 bases and the J gene lost 5 bases, with 8 bases spanning the gap. The V gene's germline CDR1 is SGDLS and CDR2 YYNGEE. The length of the CDR3 is 13 residues. CDR3: CASSVGRRTEAFF. In DNA form, the CDR3 reads TGTGCCAGCAGCGTAGGTCGCAGGACTGAAGCTTTCTTT.

The V gene is TRBV4-1, the J gene TRBJ1-2; perhaps TRBD1 as D (6 bases). The germline V gene encodes CDR1 MGHRA and CDR2 YSYEKL. The CDR3 runs 18 residues. With 3 bases removed from V and 3 bases from J, the gap between germline ends came to 23 bases. Written as DNA, the CDR3 is TGCGCCAGCAGCCATACGAGGGGCGGAAACAGGGATTACTATGGCTACACCTTC. It is translated as CASSHTRGGNRDYYGYTF.